These 8 T cell receptor beta chains originate from one sample sequenced in a study of blood T cells in healthy people across ages. The second PCR ran about 6 to 11 cycles with a sample-barcoded 5' primer and J-beta primers. TCRdb re-called the 5' RACE reads with MiXCR, one entry per CDR3 protein. Altogether around 500,000 distinct CDR3 sequences are present, approximately 26% being singletons, with the ten largest covering 3.6%. This sample also belongs to another study, concerning T cells of mothers and their children.

The specimen was blood. These receptors were obtained from a boy under 10 years old in good health.

This clonotype was observed a handful of times. This sequence joins TRBV5-1 and TRBJ2-6; D may correspond to TRBD1 or TRBD2 (5 bases each). CDR1 and CDR2 (germline): SGHRS, YFSETQ. The V gene lost 4 bases and the J gene lost 4 bases, with 21 bases spanning the gap. This CDR3 spans 18 amino acids. DNA of the CDR3: TGCGCCAGCAGCATATCCGGGACCCCAGGCTGGGGGGCCAACGTCCTGACTTTC. As protein: CASSISGTPGWGANVLTF.

This chain connects TRBV29-1 to TRBJ2-1, with 7 bases fitting TRBD2. This CDR3 comprises 14 residues. Germline trimming cut 7 bases from V and 1 base from J; bases unmatched to any gene: 7. Germline values: CDR1 SQVTM, CDR2 ANQGSEA. In DNA form, the CDR3 reads TGCAGCGGGGAGACCGGGAGGTCCTACAATGAGCAGTTCTTC. Translated: CSGETGRSYNEQFF.

J is TRBJ2-3 and V is TRBV3-1; D could derive from TRBD1 or TRBD2 (5 bases each). Germline loops: CDR1 LGHDT, CDR2 YNNKEL (reference sequence). The length of the CDR3 is 18 residues. V lost 3 bases and J 0 bases, leaving 19 bases between the germline ends. The CDR3 region is CASSHPPGTSLSTDTQYF. Written as DNA, the CDR3 is TGTGCCAGCAGCCATCCCCCGGGGACCTCCCTCAGCACAGATACGCAGTATTTT.

This sequence joins TRBV12-3 or TRBV12-4 and TRBJ2-5, with unresolved D. The assigned J gene may be wrong: the sequence end matches TRBJ2-7 better. This CDR3 region has 13 residues. CDR3 sequence reads: CASSYELSYEQYF. As DNA, the CDR3 is TGTGCCAGCAGTTATGAGTTGTCCTACGAGCAGTACTTC.

This chain uses TRBV5-1 with TRBJ1-4; possibly TRBD1 for D (6 bases). CDR1 is SGHRS, CDR2 YFSETQ, per germline. V shed 4 bases and J shed 5 bases, with 15 bases lying between them. The CDR3 covers 15 residues. CDR3 in DNA: TGCGCCAGCAGCCAAATGACAGGCGCCAATGAAAAACTGTTTTTT. Protein: CASSQMTGANEKLFF.

In its sample, this clonotype was seen many times. The gene calls are TRBV20-1 and TRBJ2-2; 11 nucleotides align to TRBD2. Per germline, CDR1 DFQATT and CDR2 SNEGSKA (reference sequence). Germline trimming cut 5 bases from V and 0 bases from J; bases unmatched to any gene: 5. The CDR3 totals 16 residues. DNA for the CDR3: TGCAGTGCTGATCGGACTAGCGGGCCGAACACCGGGGAGCTGTTTTTT. This codes for CSADRTSGPNTGELFF.

This clonotype was recorded a few times. J is TRBJ1-4 and V is TRBV5-1; 9 nucleotides align to TRBD1. Trimming removed 7 bases from V and 4 bases from J; junction bases left unmatched: 2. Germline V gene sequence: CDR1 SGHRS, CDR2 YFSETQ. The CDR3 runs 13 residues. The CDR3 DNA follows: TGCGCCAGCGGGACAGGGAATAATGAAAAACTGTTTTTT. This sequence encodes CASGTGNNEKLFF.

The V call is TRBV29-1, the J call TRBJ2-3, with no clear D. The germline CDR1 and CDR2 sequences are SQVTM and ANQGSEA. CDR3 length: 14 residues. The V and J ends lost 4 bases and 0 bases respectively, with 11 bases between them. The CDR3 spells CSVARIFSTDTQYF. In nucleotides, the CDR3 is TGCAGCGTTGCGCGCATCTTTAGCACAGATACGCAGTATTTT.